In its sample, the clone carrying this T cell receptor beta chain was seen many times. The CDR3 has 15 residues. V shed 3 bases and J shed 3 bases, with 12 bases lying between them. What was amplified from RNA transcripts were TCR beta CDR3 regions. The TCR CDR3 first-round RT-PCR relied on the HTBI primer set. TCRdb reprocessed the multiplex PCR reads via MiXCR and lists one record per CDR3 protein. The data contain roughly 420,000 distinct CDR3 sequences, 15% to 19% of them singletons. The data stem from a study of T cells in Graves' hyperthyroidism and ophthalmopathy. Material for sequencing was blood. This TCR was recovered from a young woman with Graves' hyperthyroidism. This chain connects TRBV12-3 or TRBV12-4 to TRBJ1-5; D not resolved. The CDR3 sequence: CASSFSQDYNQPQHF. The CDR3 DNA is TGTGCCAGCAGTTTCAGTCAGGATTACAATCAGCCCCAGCATTTT.